These 29 T cell receptor beta chains were sequenced from one sample in a study of beta chain features in type 1 diabetes. The study reverse transcribed the entire isolated RNA, so it sequenced expressed TCRB transcripts. Assay: immunoSEQ multiplex PCR; the TCRdb copy retains only in-frame clones and omits some. The table lists hundreds of thousands of clones, roughly an eighth of them singletons, with roughly 0.017% in the top ten. The sequenced sample was naive CD4+ T cells from blood. These TCRs come from a man aged 18 to 35 in good health.

The chain carries TRBV29-1 and TRBJ2-5; 12 nucleotides match TRBD2. Trimming took 3 bases from V and 4 from J; bases not matched to a gene: 3. Looked up from germline, CDR1 is SQVTM and CDR2 is ANQGSEA. The CDR3 extends over 14 amino acids. DNA for the CDR3: TGCAGCGTTGAGTCACTAGCGGGAGGAGAGACCCAGTACTTC. This encodes CSVESLAGGETQYF.

V usage is TRBV9 and J usage is TRBJ1-5; unclear D gene. The CDR3 covers 14 residues. V lost 3 bases and J lost 1, with 8 bases in between. CDR1 is SGDLS and CDR2 is YYNGEE in the germline V gene. CDR3 coding DNA: TGTGCCAGCAGCGCGGAGGCGAGCAATCAGCCCCAGCATTTT. Protein product: CASSAEASNQPQHF.

On this clone itself: Sequence at one end of the junction differs from germline and may be a read error. The identical CDR3 is also encoded by other nucleotide sequences in the sample. DNA for the CDR3: TGTGCCTGCCGCCGGGACAGCAGCACAGATACACAGTATTTT. Its protein is CACRRDSSTDTQYF. The rearrangement uses TRBV30 and TRBJ2-3, with 7 bases that match TRBD1. The CDR3 covers 14 residues. Germline-derived CDR1 and CDR2 are GTSNPN and SVGIG (reference sequence).

This clone was detected only a few times. The chain is built from TRBV30 and TRBJ1-4; perhaps TRBD1 as D (6 bases). V was cut by 3 bases and J by 8 bases, with 19 bases left in between. The CDR3 is made up of 15 amino acids. Germline V gene sequence: CDR1 GTSNPN, CDR2 SVGIG (reference sequence). The CDR3: CAWRNRTVRIEKLFF. CDR3 coding DNA: TGTGCCTGGAGAAACCGGACAGTGCGGATAGAAAAACTGTTTTTT. Combining the CDR3 with reference TRBV30 and TRBJ1-4 gives the whole variable domain SQTIHQWPATLVQPVGSPLSLECTVEGTSNPNLYWYRQAAGRGLQLLFYSVGIGQISSEVPQNLSASRPQDRQFILSSKKLLLSDSGFYLCAWRNRTVRIEKLFFGSGTQLSVL.

This clone was detected only a few times. The CDR3 region has the DNA TGTGCCATCAGTTATAGGTCTGGGAGCACTGAAGCTTTCTTT. Protein product: CAISYRSGSTEAFF. The genes are TRBV10-3 and TRBJ1-1; D is unresolved. V lost 5 bases, J lost 4 bases, and 14 bases lay in between. Per germline, CDR1 ENHRY and CDR2 SYGVKD. The CDR3 totals 14 residues.

Only a few counts were recorded for this clone. The gene calls are TRBV15 and TRBJ2-3; 9 bases map to TRBD2. Germline V gives CDR1 LNHNV, CDR2 YYDKDF (reference sequence). Unmatched junction bases numbered 10, after V lost 0 bases and J lost 3 bases. The CDR3 is 18 amino acids. Written as DNA, the CDR3 is TGTGCCACCAGCAGAGATATCCCTGGAGCGGGGGGAACAGATACGCAGTATTTT. Its protein is CATSRDIPGAGGTDTQYF.

This chain connects TRBV7-9 to TRBJ2-7; 8 bases agree with TRBD1. CDR1 is SEHNR and CDR2 is FQNEAQ in the germline V gene (reference sequence). V was clipped by 4 bases and J by 4 bases; unmatched bases: 6. The CDR3 has 14 amino acids. DNA for the CDR3: TGTGCCAGCAGCTCGTACGGACAGGGTTACGAGCAGTACTTC. Protein sequence: CASSSYGQGYEQYF.

The chain couples TRBV9 to TRBJ2-7; 8 bases fit TRBD2. Looked up from germline, CDR1 is SGDLS and CDR2 is YYNGEE. V trimming: 4 bases; J trimming: 0 bases; junction bases outside the gene matches: 6. The CDR3 is 15 residues long. DNA of the CDR3: TGTGCCAGCAGCCCTACCGGGGGGGTCTCCTACGAGCAGTACTTC. This translates into CASSPTGGVSYEQYF.

V gene TRBV6-5 combines with J gene TRBJ1-2; D not certain. The CDR3 contains 11 residues. V was clipped by 11 bases and J by 4 bases, with 11 bases between them. Germline CDR1 is MNHEY and CDR2 is SVGAGI. Here the CDR3 reads CAAGNSYGYTF. DNA for the CDR3: TGTGCCGCGGGGAACTCCTATGGCTACACCTTC.

J is TRBJ2-1 and V is TRBV28; 13 bases are shared with TRBD2. V dropped 7 bases and J dropped 0; count of bases not matched to a gene: 6. The CDR3 runs 17 residues. Germline lookup yields CDR1 MDHEN and CDR2 SYDVKM. The chain's CDR3 is CASIYGTSGASYNEQFF. The CDR3 nucleotides are TGTGCCAGCATCTACGGGACTAGCGGGGCCTCCTACAATGAGCAGTTCTTC.

This clone was picked up a small number of times. The same CDR3 also results from other DNA sequences found in this sample. The chain uses TRBV5-1 and TRBJ2-3, with D maybe TRBD2 (6 bases). Germline V lookup: CDR1 SGHRS, CDR2 YFSETQ. V gave up 0 bases and J gave up 0 bases, with 11 bases separating them. This CDR3 is 16 amino acids long. The CDR3 nucleotides read TGCGCCAGCAGCTTGGGGGCTAGCGCTAGCACAGATACGCAGTATTTT. The encoded protein is CASSLGASASTDTQYF.

The V and J genes are TRBV14 and TRBJ2-5, with D tentatively TRBD1 (6 bases). The CDR3 extends over 18 amino acids. Germline-derived CDR1 and CDR2 are SGHDN and FVKESK. Trimming left V 1 base short and J 4 bases short, with 22 bases between. Here the CDR3 DNA reads TGTGCCAGCAGCCAAGGTTTCAGGGGTTTAAGTCTCGGAGAGACCCAGTACTTC. Translating it yields CASSQGFRGLSLGETQYF. Complete variable domain (other parts from reference TRBV14 and TRBJ2-5): EAGVTQFPSHSVIEKGQTVTLRCDPISGHDNLYWYRRVMGKEIKFLLHFVKESKQDESGMPNNRFLAERTGGTYSTLKVQPAELEDSGVYFCASSQGFRGLSLGETQYFGPGTRLLVL.

This clone was seen more than once but under ten times. The chain employs TRBV7-2 and TRBJ2-7; TRBD2 agrees at 7 bases. Trimming cost V 5 bases and J 0 bases; bases outside gene matches: 4. CDR3 size: 14 residues. Germline V gene data show CDR1 as SGHTA and CDR2 as FQGNSA. CDR3 nucleotides: TGTGCCAGCAGCGGCCTAGCGGTCTCCTACGAGCAGTACTTC. It translates to CASSGLAVSYEQYF.

This clone was recorded a few times. The CDR3, as DNA: TGTGCCTGGAGACTTGACAGGGGGCTCTACGAGCAGTACTTC. This sequence encodes CAWRLDRGLYEQYF. The rearrangement joins TRBV30 to TRBJ2-7; 10 bases match TRBD1. The CDR3 covers 14 residues. J lost 3 bases, V lost 3 bases, and 5 bases had no gene match. The V gene's germline CDR1 is GTSNPN and CDR2 SVGIG (reference sequence).

V usage is TRBV15 and J usage is TRBJ2-1; TRBD2 agrees at 9 bases. Germline CDR1 reads LNHNV; CDR2 reads YYDKDF (reference sequence). The V and J ends lost 1 base and 0 bases, in that order; junction bases with no gene match: 10. The CDR3 contains 19 residues. For the CDR3, the DNA is TGTGCCACCAGCAGAGGGTCAGGACTAGCGAGGAGCTCCTACAATGAGCAGTTCTTC. This translates into CATSRGSGLARSSYNEQFF.

The chain couples TRBV7-6 to TRBJ2-7; D gene unclear. From germline, CDR1 is SGHVS and CDR2 FNYEAQ. This CDR3 is 12 amino acids long. V was shortened by 5 bases and J by 0 bases, with 5 bases between the two germline ends. DNA of the CDR3: TGTGCCAGCAGCAAGAGCTCCTACGAGCAGTACTTC. This sequence encodes CASSKSSYEQYF.

The table lists this clone with a few counts. This chain joins TRBV7-6 and TRBJ2-3; D remains unclear. Trimming cost V 2 bases and J 0 bases, with 3 bases left between them. Germline V gene data show CDR1 as SGHVS and CDR2 as FNYEAQ. The CDR3 covers 13 residues. CDR3 sequence reads: CASSLLSTDTQYF. The CDR3 coding sequence is TGTGCCAGCAGCTTACTGAGCACAGATACGCAGTATTTT. The variable domain in full, with the rest retrieved from reference TRBV7-6 and TRBJ2-3, is GAGVSQSPRYKVTKRGQDVALRCDPISGHVSLYWYRQALGQGPEFLTYFNYEAQQDKSGLPNDRFSAERPEGSISTLTIQRTEQRDSAMYRCASSLLSTDTQYFGPGTRLTVL.

V is TRBV19 and J is TRBJ1-1, with TRBD1 as a possible D gene (5 bases). Germline-derived CDR1 and CDR2 are LNHDA and SQIVND (reference sequence). This CDR3 spans 15 amino acids. The V end lost 5 bases, the J end lost 5 bases, and 18 bases lay between the germline ends. CDR3 sequence reads: CASSAQGWGETEAFF. CDR3 coding DNA: TGTGCCAGTAGTGCTCAGGGTTGGGGCGAGACTGAAGCTTTCTTT. Full variable domain (outside the CDR3, taken from reference TRBV19 and TRBJ1-1): DGGITQSPKYLFRKEGQNVTLSCEQNLNHDAMYWYRQDPGQGLRLIYYSQIVNDFQKGDIAEGYSVSREKKESFPLTVTSAQKNPTAFYLCASSAQGWGETEAFFGQGTRLTVV.

This clone was counted only a few times. The J gene is TRBJ1-1, the V gene TRBV25-1; D possibly corresponds to TRBD1 (5 bases). The CDR3 is 12 amino acids. Germline V lookup: CDR1 MGHDK, CDR2 SYGVNS. Trimming stripped 7 bases from V and 4 bases from J, with 10 bases between. CDR3 DNA sequence: TGTGCCAGCACCGGGGGAGTCACTGAAGCTTTCTTT. It yields the protein CASTGGVTEAFF.

The CDR3 sequence: CAWVPGQGAGSPLHF. CDR3 DNA sequence: TGTGCCTGGGTACCGGGACAGGGGGCGGGTTCACCCCTCCACTTT. The V call is TRBV30, the J call TRBJ1-6, with 12 bases aligning to TRBD1. CDR3 size: 15 residues. Germline CDR1 and CDR2: GTSNPN and SVGIG (reference sequence). V shed 5 bases, J shed 9 bases, and the junction held 8 bases outside the gene matches.

The chain joins TRBV11-2 to TRBJ2-5, with D unclear. The CDR3 totals 14 residues. CDR1 SGHAT and CDR2 FQNNGV come from the germline V gene. Trimming removed 1 base at V and 2 bases at J, with 8 bases between. The CDR3 DNA reads as TGTGCCAGCAGCTTAGGTCCTATACAAGAGACCCAGTACTTC. This gives the protein CASSLGPIQETQYF.

The chain uses TRBV19 and TRBJ2-2; D is undetermined. Germline assignment: CDR1 LNHDA and CDR2 SQIVND (reference sequence). With 4 bases removed from V and 6 bases from J, the gap between germline ends came to 12 bases. The CDR3 extends over 14 amino acids. The CDR3 loop reads CASSTEHGAGELFF. Here the CDR3 DNA reads TGTGCCAGTAGTACAGAACACGGAGCCGGGGAGCTGTTTTTT.

This clone appeared a few times. The rearrangement uses TRBV5-1 and TRBJ2-5; D is ambiguous. This CDR3 is 13 amino acids long. Trimming took 0 bases from V and 5 from J, leaving 8 bases between them. CDR1 is SGHRS, CDR2 YFSETQ, per germline. CDR3: CASSLDNRETQYF. The CDR3 nucleotides are TGCGCCAGCAGCTTGGACAACCGCGAGACCCAGTACTTC. Filled out from reference TRBV5-1 and TRBJ2-5, the complete variable domain reads KAGVTQTPRYLIKTRGQQVTLSCSPISGHRSVSWYQQTPGQGLQFLFEYFSETQRNKGNFPGRFSGRQFSNSRSEMNVSTLELGDSALYLCASSLDNRETQYFGPGTRLLVL.

This clone was counted a few times. The chain uses TRBV19 and TRBJ1-5; D gene unclear. The germline CDR1 and CDR2 sequences are LNHDA and SQIVND (reference sequence). Trimming removed 2 bases from V and 3 bases from J, with 11 bases in between. The CDR3 spans 15 residues. This CDR3 is CASSIPLRSNQPQHF. Written as DNA, the CDR3 is TGTGCCAGTAGTATACCTCTCCGGTCCAATCAGCCCCAGCATTTT.

This clone was seen only a few times. This chain links TRBV7-9 with TRBJ2-2; TRBD2 agrees at 7 bases. After removal of 2 bases from V and 1 base from J, the junction contained 7 bases not matched to a gene. The CDR3 covers 17 residues. Germline CDR1 is SEHNR and CDR2 is FQNEAQ (reference sequence). CDR3 sequence: CASSLPLAARNTGELFF. The DNA of the CDR3 is TGTGCCAGCAGCTTACCGCTAGCGGCTAGGAACACCGGGGAGCTGTTTTTT.

The chain is built from TRBV7-2 and TRBJ2-1, with 9 nucleotides matching TRBD1. V gave up 1 base and J gave up 8 bases; unmatched junction bases: 6. Germline CDR1 reads SGHTA; CDR2 reads FQGNSA. The CDR3 is 15 amino acids. The CDR3 sequence: CASSLVGTGPHEQFF. The CDR3 region has the DNA TGTGCCAGCAGCTTAGTGGGGACAGGGCCGCATGAGCAGTTCTTC. The whole variable domain, filled in from reference TRBV7-2 and TRBJ2-1, reads GAGVSQSPSNKVTEKGKDVELRCDPISGHTALYWYRQSLGQGLEFLIYFQGNSAPDKSGLPSDRFSAERTGGSVSTLTIQRTQQEDSAVYLCASSLVGTGPHEQFFGPGTRLTVL.

This clone showed up just a few times. The chain couples TRBV7-9 to TRBJ1-6, with 7 bases fitting TRBD1. Unmatched junction bases numbered 15, after V lost 0 bases and J lost 7 bases. The germline V gene has CDR1 SEHNR and CDR2 FQNEAQ (reference sequence). The CDR3 covers 19 residues. The CDR3 DNA sequence: TGTGCCAGCAGCTTAGCGTTTGGCCGGTCAGGGACAGTGAATTCACCCCTCCACTTT. Its translation is CASSLAFGRSGTVNSPLHF. The full variable domain, completed using reference TRBV7-9 and TRBJ1-6, is DTGVSQNPRHKITKRGQNVTFRCDPISEHNRLYWYRQTLGQGPEFLTYFQNEAQLEKSRLLSDRFSAERPKGSFSTLEIQRTEQGDSAMYLCASSLAFGRSGTVNSPLHFGNGTRLTVT.

This chain uses TRBV28 with TRBJ1-2; TRBD1 might be the D (6 bases). The CDR3 extends over 14 amino acids. The V gene lost 6 bases and the J gene lost 5 bases, with 16 bases spanning the gap. Germline CDR1 is MDHEN and CDR2 is SYDVKM. The CDR3 sequence: CASRTPGVGYGYTF. As DNA, the CDR3 is TGTGCCAGCAGAACCCCAGGGGTTGGGTATGGCTACACCTTC.

The table lists this clone with a few counts. This sequence joins TRBV18 and TRBJ2-5; 10 nucleotides agree with TRBD1. This CDR3 comprises 15 residues. Germline lookup yields CDR1 KGHSH and CDR2 LQKENI. Germline trimming cut 6 bases from V and 4 bases from J; bases unmatched to any gene: 8. The chain's CDR3 is CASSPPRTGGETQYF. In DNA form, the CDR3 reads TGTGCCAGCTCTCCCCCCCGGACAGGGGGAGAGACCCAGTACTTC.